The sequence of this T cell receptor beta chain was determined in a study of cytomegalovirus exposure and HLA in healthy donors. Study overall: Among about 179 million T cells, an earlier analysis found 117 million unique TCR beta sequences.

The germline gives CDR1 MGHRA, CDR2 YSYEKL. The CDR3 totals 16 residues. J gave up 3 bases and V 0 bases, and 8 bases lay outside the gene matches. The study ran its PCR with 60 Vbeta and 13 Jbeta primers. The assay was immunoSEQ multiplex PCR, and TCRdb's table has in-frame clones only and misses some. The sample carries about 210,000 clones, approximately 80% recorded once. General study points: Later on, an analysis found that several of the most significant clusters appeared to be linked to common viral pathogens, which included parvovirus B19. Across donors, sequencing depth was assumed by presence/absence analyses to be roughly uniform.

Comment on this clone: Its antigen is unidentified.

This clonotype originated in a man younger than 40 in good health and CMV-seronegative. Sequenced input: PBMCs. The chain couples TRBV4-1 to TRBJ2-7, with 7 bases that match TRBD2. CDR3 region: CASSQEEWGGNYEQYF. As DNA, the CDR3 is TGCGCCAGCAGCCAAGAAGAATGGGGGGGAAACTACGAGCAGTACTTC.